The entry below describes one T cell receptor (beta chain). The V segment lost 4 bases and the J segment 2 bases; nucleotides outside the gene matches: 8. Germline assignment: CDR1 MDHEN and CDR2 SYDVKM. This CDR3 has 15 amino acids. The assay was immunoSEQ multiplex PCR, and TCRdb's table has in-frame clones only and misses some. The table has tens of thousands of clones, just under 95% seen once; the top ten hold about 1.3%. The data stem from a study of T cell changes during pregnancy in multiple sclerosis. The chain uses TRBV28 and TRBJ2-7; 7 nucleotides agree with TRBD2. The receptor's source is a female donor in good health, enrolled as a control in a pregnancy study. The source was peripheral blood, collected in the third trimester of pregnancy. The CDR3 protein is CASSSEASGTYEQYF. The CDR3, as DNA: TGTGCCAGCAGTTCGGAGGCTAGCGGAACCTACGAGCAGTACTTC.